This T cell receptor beta chain was recorded in a study of blood T cell repertoires in COVID-19. Turning to the study itself: Acute and convalescent COVID-19 specimens originated in the United States, Italy and Spain.

This CDR3 spans 15 amino acids. Assay: immunoSEQ multiplex PCR; the TCRdb copy retains only in-frame clones and omits some. This table holds some 490,000 clones, 80% to 90% found once. This clone was seen once. Categorization into cohorts depended on clinical history that participants reported. The TCR comes from a woman in her fifties or sixties who had recovered from COVID-19. Material: PBMCs or T cells enriched from blood (not recorded which). The gene calls are TRBV21-1 and TRBJ2-1; the table's D call, TRBD1, was not checked against the DNA. TRBV21-1 is a recognized pseudogene. CDR3 amino acids: CASSTRTGGLNEQFF. The CDR3 nucleotides read TGTGCCAGCAGCACCCGGACAGGGGGCTTAAATGAGCAGTTCTTC.